This T cell receptor (beta chain) was captured in a study of cytomegalovirus exposure and HLA in healthy donors. Overall study context: Among the approximately 400 genotyped donors, 65% to 85% were placed in the Caucasian-associated ancestry cluster.

Researchers ran the PCR with 60 Vbeta and 13 Jbeta primers. Sequenced by immunoSEQ multiplex PCR; TCRdb stores in-frame clones only, minus some. The sample holds roughly 200,000 clones, more than 65% seen once. Study-level results: A classifier reportedly called cytomegalovirus status with high sensitivity and specificity.

Unmatched junction bases numbered 6, after V lost 2 bases and J lost 6 bases. Germline V gene data show CDR1 as ENHRY and CDR2 as SYGVKD. The length of the CDR3 is 16 residues. This clone was recorded only once. Antigen specificity is unknown. This clonotype was sampled from a female donor in good health and CMV-seronegative. Sequencing was done on a sample of PBMCs. V gene TRBV10-3 combines with J gene TRBJ2-2; 10 bases fit TRBD2. CDR3 loop: CAISERMSGRAGELFF. The CDR3 coding sequence is TGTGCCATCAGTGAGAGGATGAGCGGGAGGGCCGGGGAGCTGTTTTTT.